These 2 T cell receptor beta chains originate from one sample sequenced in a study of blood T cells in healthy people across ages. Through a sample-barcoded 5' primer and a J-beta primer mix, a second PCR was run for roughly 6 to 11 cycles. One entry per CDR3 protein, called by TCRdb with MiXCR from the 5' RACE reads. The sample lists fewer than 1.5 million distinct CDR3 sequences, 42% occurring once. Source material: blood. The source is a woman younger than 30 in good health.

The chain is built from TRBV9 and TRBJ2-1; D not certain. Trimming removed 0 bases at V and 10 bases at J, with 14 bases between. Per the germline V gene, CDR1 is SGDLS and CDR2 is YYNGEE. The length of the CDR3 is 14 residues. This CDR3 reads CASSVESVRNEQFF. For the CDR3, the DNA is TGTGCCAGCAGCGTAGAGTCTGTGAGGAACGAGCAGTTCTTC.

The chain carries TRBV12-3 or TRBV12-4 and TRBJ1-4; the D is unclear. V was trimmed by 3 bases and J by 8 bases, leaving 10 bases between them. The CDR3 spans 13 residues. The CDR3 spells CASSLGTWEKLFF. The CDR3 nucleotides are TGTGCCAGCAGTTTGGGCACCTGGGAAAAACTGTTTTTT.